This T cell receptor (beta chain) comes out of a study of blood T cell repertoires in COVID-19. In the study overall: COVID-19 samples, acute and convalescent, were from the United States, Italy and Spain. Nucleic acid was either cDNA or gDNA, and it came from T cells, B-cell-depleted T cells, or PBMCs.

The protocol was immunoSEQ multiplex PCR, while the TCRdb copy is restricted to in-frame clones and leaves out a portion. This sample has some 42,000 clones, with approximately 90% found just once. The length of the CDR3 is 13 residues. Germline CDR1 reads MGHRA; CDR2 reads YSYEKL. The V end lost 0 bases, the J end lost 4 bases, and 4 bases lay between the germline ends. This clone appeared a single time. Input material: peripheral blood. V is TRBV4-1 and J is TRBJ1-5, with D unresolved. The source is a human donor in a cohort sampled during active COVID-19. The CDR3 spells CASSQDRNQPQHF. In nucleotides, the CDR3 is TGCGCCAGCAGCCAAGACAGGAATCAGCCCCAGCATTTT.